This TCR beta chain was captured by sequencing in a study of cytomegalovirus exposure and HLA in healthy donors. Use of 60 Vbeta and 13 Jbeta primers characterized the PCR. The protocol was immunoSEQ multiplex PCR, while the TCRdb copy is restricted to in-frame clones and leaves out a portion. The repertoire holds about 150,000 clones, with about four fifths as singletons. This CDR3 region has 14 residues. From germline, CDR1 is SGHRS and CDR2 YFSETQ. Trimming took off 3 bases at V and 2 bases at J, with 12 bases between the two ends. V and J are TRBV5-1 and TRBJ2-7; tentatively, D is TRBD1 (6 bases). Sequencing input: PBMCs. The clonotype originates from a man aged 18 to 30 in good health and CMV-seronegative. The CDR3 loop reads CASSSAGVPYEQYF. The CDR3 region has the DNA TGCGCCAGCAGCTCCGCAGGGGTCCCCTACGAGCAGTACTTC.